The entry below describes one T cell receptor (beta chain). Losses at the gene ends were 1 base for V and 1 base for J; bases not matched to a gene: 3. This CDR3 contains 15 residues. CDR1 and CDR2 (germline): MNHEY, SVGAGI. This specimen belongs to a study of blood T cell repertoires in COVID-19. For the study at large: PBMCs, B-cell-depleted T cells, or T cells provided the cDNA or gDNA that made up the material.

In the original processing: Nucleated cell number was recorded as an estimate derived from reference gene primer amplification. Measured with immunoSEQ multiplex PCR; TCRdb has only the in-frame clones, and not every one. D and trimming were read from the DNA, whereas the V and J calls and clone size are those reported in that table. The sample gives around 260,000 clones, 85% of which show up once; about an eighth is in the top ten. The chain couples TRBV6-5 to TRBJ1-1; 7 nucleotides line up with TRBD1. The TCR sequence derives from a human donor in a cohort sampled during active COVID-19. The material sequenced was peripheral blood. CDR3 protein: CASSYWGQTNTEAFF. As DNA, the CDR3 is TGTGCCAGCAGTTACTGGGGACAGACGAACACTGAAGCTTTCTTT.